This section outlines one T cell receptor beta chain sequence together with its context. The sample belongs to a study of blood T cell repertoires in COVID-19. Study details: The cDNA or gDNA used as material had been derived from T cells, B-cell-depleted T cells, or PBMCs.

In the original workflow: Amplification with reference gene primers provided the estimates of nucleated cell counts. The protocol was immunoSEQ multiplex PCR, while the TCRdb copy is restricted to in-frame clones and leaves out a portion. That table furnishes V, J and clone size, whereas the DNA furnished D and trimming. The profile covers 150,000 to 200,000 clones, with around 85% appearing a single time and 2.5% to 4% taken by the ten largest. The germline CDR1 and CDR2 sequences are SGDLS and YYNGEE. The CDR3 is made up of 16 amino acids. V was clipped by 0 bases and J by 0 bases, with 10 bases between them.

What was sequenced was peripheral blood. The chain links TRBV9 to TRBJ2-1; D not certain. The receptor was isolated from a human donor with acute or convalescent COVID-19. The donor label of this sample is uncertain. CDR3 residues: CASSVAYGSSYNEQFF. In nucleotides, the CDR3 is TGTGCCAGCAGCGTAGCTTACGGTAGCTCCTACAATGAGCAGTTCTTC.